The clone carrying this T cell receptor (beta chain) was seen only a few times. This specimen belongs to a study of human T cells and chemical hapten exposure. Background on the study: Subjects had 2% DPC placed on about 2 cm by about 2 cm of upper inner arm skin for sensitization.

This CDR3 comprises 14 residues. V lost 4 bases and J lost 4, with 11 bases in between. The time point: patch test 1, 2 weeks after DPC sensitization. Treatment given: therapeutic diphenylcyclopropenone sensitization with weekly scalp DPC. MiXCR was run by TCRdb on the RACE reads, yielding one entry per CDR3 protein. The sample includes 180,000 or so distinct CDR3 sequences, approximately 20% seen only once; the top ten take under 7%. The sequencing here drew on whole blood, taken in connection with sensitization to the hapten diphenylcyclopropenone (DPC). This sequence originates from a woman between 45 and 60 years old with alopecia areata. Some clones in this sample may be carry-over from other donors' samples. The gene calls are TRBV12-3 or TRBV12-4 and TRBJ2-1, with D possibly matching TRBD2 (5 bases). Here the CDR3 DNA reads TGTGCCAGCAGTTATTTACGGGATTACAATGAGCAGTTCTTC. Its translation: CASSYLRDYNEQFF.